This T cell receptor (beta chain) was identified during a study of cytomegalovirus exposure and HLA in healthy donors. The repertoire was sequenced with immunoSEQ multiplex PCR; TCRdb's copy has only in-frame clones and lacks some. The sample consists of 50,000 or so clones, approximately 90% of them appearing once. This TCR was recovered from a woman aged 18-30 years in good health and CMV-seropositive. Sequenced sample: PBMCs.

The CDR3 DNA reads as TGTGCCTGGAGCGCCTGGGACAGGGGGAACACTGAAGCTTTCTTT. This gives the protein CAWSAWDRGNTEAFF. The rearrangement links TRBV30 to TRBJ1-1; TRBD1 aligns across 10 bases. The trim removed 3 bases at V and 1 base at J, leaving 5 bases unmatched. The CDR3 length is 15 residues. Germline values: CDR1 GTSNPN, CDR2 SVGIG (reference sequence).